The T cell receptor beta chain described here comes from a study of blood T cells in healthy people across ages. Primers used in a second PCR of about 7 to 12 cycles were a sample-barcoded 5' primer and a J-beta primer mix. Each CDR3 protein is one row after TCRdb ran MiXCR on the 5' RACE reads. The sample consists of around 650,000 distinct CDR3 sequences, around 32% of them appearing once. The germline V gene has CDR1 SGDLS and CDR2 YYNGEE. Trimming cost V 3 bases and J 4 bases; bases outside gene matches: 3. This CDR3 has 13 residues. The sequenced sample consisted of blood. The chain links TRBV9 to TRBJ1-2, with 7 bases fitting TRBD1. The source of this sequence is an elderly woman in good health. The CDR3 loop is CASSGQGPYGYTF. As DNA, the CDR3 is TGTGCCAGCAGCGGACAGGGACCCTATGGCTACACCTTC.